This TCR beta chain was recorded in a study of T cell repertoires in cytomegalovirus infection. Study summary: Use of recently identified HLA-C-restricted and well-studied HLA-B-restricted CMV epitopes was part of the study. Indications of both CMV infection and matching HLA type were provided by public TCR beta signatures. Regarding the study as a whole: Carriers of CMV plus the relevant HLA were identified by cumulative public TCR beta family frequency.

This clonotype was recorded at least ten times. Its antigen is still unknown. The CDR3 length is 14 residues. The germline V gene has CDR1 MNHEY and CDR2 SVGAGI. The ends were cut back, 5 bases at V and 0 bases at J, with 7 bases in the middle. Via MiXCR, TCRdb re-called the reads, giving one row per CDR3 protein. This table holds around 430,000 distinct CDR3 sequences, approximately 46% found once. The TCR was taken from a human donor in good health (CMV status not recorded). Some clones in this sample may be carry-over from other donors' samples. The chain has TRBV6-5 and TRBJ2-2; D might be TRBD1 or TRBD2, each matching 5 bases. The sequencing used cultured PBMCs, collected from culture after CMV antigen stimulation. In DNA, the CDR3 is TGTGCCAGCAGTAGGGGACCGAACACCGGGGAGCTGTTTTTT. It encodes CASSRGPNTGELFF.